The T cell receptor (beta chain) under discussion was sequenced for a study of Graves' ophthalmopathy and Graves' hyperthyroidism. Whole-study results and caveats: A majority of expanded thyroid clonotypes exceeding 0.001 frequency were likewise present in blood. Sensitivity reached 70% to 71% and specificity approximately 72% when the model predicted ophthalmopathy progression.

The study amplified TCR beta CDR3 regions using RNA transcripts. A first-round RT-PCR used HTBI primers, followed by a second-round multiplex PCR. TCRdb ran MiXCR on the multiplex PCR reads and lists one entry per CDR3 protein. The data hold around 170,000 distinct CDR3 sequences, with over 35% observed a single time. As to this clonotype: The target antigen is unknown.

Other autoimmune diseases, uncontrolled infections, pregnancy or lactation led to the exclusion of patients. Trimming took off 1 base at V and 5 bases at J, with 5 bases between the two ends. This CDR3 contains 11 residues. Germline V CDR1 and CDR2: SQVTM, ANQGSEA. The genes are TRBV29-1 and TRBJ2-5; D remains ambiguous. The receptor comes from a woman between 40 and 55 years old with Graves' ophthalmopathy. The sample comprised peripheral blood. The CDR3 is CSVEGDETQYF. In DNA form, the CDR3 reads TGCAGCGTTGAAGGCGATGAGACCCAGTACTTC.